Reported below is one TCR beta chain. What it binds is unknown. There are 14 residues in the CDR3. The germline CDR1 and CDR2 sequences are SGHRS and YFSETQ. Trimming took off 4 bases at V and 1 base at J, with 11 bases between the two ends. PCR was performed using 60 Vbeta and 13 Jbeta primers. Only in-frame clones appear in the TCRdb table, and some are missing; sequencing was by immunoSEQ multiplex PCR. The data show around 94,000 clones, about 77% seen once. These data belong to a study of cytomegalovirus exposure and HLA in healthy donors. Study-wide background: Samples from HLA-typed donors yielded 85 million to 95 million unique TCRs in an early data release. Study findings and constraints: Whilst most TCR sequences proved rare, a subset of public TCRs occurred across many donors. A later examination showed that TCR association rates differed by HLA locus, with DRB1 most and HLA-C fewest.

The sequence derives from a woman aged 40 to 55 in good health and CMV-seronegative. The chain couples TRBV5-1 to TRBJ1-1; possible D gene TRBD1, 5 bases. Sequencing was carried out using PBMCs. Here the CDR3 DNA reads TGCGCCAGCAGCCAGGACACTACGAACACTGAAGCTTTCTTT. Translation: CASSQDTTNTEAFF. Full variable domain (missing parts from reference TRBV5-1 and TRBJ1-1): KAGVTQTPRYLIKTRGQQVTLSCSPISGHRSVSWYQQTPGQGLQFLFEYFSETQRNKGNFPGRFSGRQFSNSRSEMNVSTLELGDSALYLCASSQDTTNTEAFFGQGTRLTVV.